A selection of T cell receptor beta chains follows, all from one sample in a study of immune heterogeneity within non-small cell lung tumors. MiXCR, run by TCRdb on the multiplex PCR reads, gives a single entry per CDR3 protein. The sample contains fewer than 8,000 distinct CDR3 sequences, 22% of which appear only once. Sequences were obtained from lung tumor tissue. These receptors were taken from an older man with non-small cell lung cancer. The CDR3 runs from the conserved cysteine through the conserved F or W. Each record gives: clone size, D gene, V gene, J gene, CDR3 DNA, CDR3 protein. The D gene is left open where the match is weak. Some rows mark clone size as missing; the rest say once, few, many or name a class of expanded clone.

-	TRBD1	TRBV10-3	TRBJ1-5	TGTGCCGCATCCGGGACAGACCTCTATCAGCCCCAGCATTTT	CAASGTDLYQPQHF
-	-	TRBV5-5	TRBJ1-5	TGTGCCAGCAGCCCAGGACCGAGCAATCAGCCCCAGCATTTT	CASSPGPSNQPQHF
medium-sized	TRBD1	TRBV19	TRBJ1-4	TGTGCCAGTACGACAGGGTGGGACGAAAAACTGTTTTTT	CASTTGWDEKLFF
medium-sized	-	TRBV6-1	TRBJ1-2	TGTGCCAGCAGTCCCTCGAGGACTTTCTATGGCTACACCTTC	CASSPSRTFYGYTF
many	-	TRBV7-9	TRBJ1-1	TGTGCCAGCAGCTTAGTCCAGCAGAACACTGAAGCTTTCTTT	CASSLVQQNTEAFF
many	TRBD1	TRBV5-1	TRBJ1-2	TGCGCCAGCAGCCCCGGGACAGGGGTTGGTGGCTACACCTTC	CASSPGTGVGGYTF
few	TRBD1	TRBV18	TRBJ1-1	TGTGCCAGCTCACTAAAATCGGACAGGCTTGGCTCTGAAGCTTTCTTT	CASSLKSDRLGSEAFF
-	TRBD2	TRBV5-1	TRBJ2-5	TGCGCCAGCAGCCCCGGGGGGGGCCAAGAGACCCAGTACTTC	CASSPGGGQETQYF
-	-	TRBV20-1	TRBJ2-7	TGCAGTGCGGTCGGGACTCTCGAGCAGTACTTC	CSAVGTLEQYF
medium-sized	-	TRBV30	TRBJ2-3	TGTGCCTGGAGTCGCGGCTTAGGAGATACGCAGTATTTT	CAWSRGLGDTQYF
few	-	TRBV7-9	TRBJ2-1	TGTGCCAGCAGCTCGCTCGGGATTAGTGTGGAGAATGAGCAGTTCTTC	CASSSLGISVENEQFF
many	TRBD1	TRBV5-6	TRBJ1-5	TGTGCCAGCAGCTTTACAGGGGAAAATCAGCCCCAGCATTTT	CASSFTGENQPQHF
medium-sized	TRBD1	TRBV7-8	TRBJ2-7	TGTGCCAGCAGCATTGGGACAGGGATAACGCACGAGCAGTACTTC	CASSIGTGITHEQYF
medium-sized	TRBD1	TRBV6-1	TRBJ1-2	TGTGCCAGCAGCCGGGACAGGGACTATGGCTACACCTTC	CASSRDRDYGYTF
few	-	TRBV4-2	TRBJ2-3	TGTGCCAGCAGCCTAATCGGGACTGAAGACACAGATACGCAGTATTTT	CASSLIGTEDTDTQYF
medium-sized	TRBD1	TRBV28	TRBJ1-4	TGTGCCAGCAGTGCACCGACAGGGGCCGGCAATGAAAAACTGTTTTTT	CASSAPTGAGNEKLFF
medium-sized	-	TRBV20-1	TRBJ1-1	TGCAGTGCTAAGTTCGGGGGCACAGCGAACACTGAAGCTTTCTTT	CSAKFGGTANTEAFF
-	-	TRBV7-6	TRBJ2-3	TGTGCCAGCAGCTTAGGCACAGATACGCAGTATTTT	CASSLGTDTQYF
medium-sized	TRBD2	TRBV9	TRBJ2-5	TGTGCCAGCAGCGACCGACTAGCGGGGGAAGAGACCCAGTACTTC	CASSDRLAGEETQYF
many	-	TRBV3-1	TRBJ1-6	TGTGCCAGCAGCCAACGGTTCGAATCACCCCTCCACTTT	CASSQRFESPLHF
medium-sized	-	TRBV28	TRBJ2-7	TGTGCCAGCAGCCCTCGAGGGGCTGGATCCTCCTACGAGCAGTACTTC	CASSPRGAGSSYEQYF
medium-sized	-	TRBV4-2	TRBJ1-1	TGTGCCAGCAGCCAACAGGGGCACACTGAAGCTTTCTTT	CASSQQGHTEAFF
large	-	TRBV4-1	TRBJ1-3	TGCGCCAGCAGCCAAGATGACTGGGCGGCCGCCAACACCATATATTTT	CASSQDDWAAANTIYF